The T cell receptor beta chain under discussion was sequenced for a study of T cells in localized non-small cell lung cancer. CDR1 is SGHAT, CDR2 FQNNGV, per germline. Trimming stripped 5 bases from V and 4 bases from J, with 14 bases between. CDR3 length: 14 amino acids. TCRdb keeps only in-frame clones here, not all; method: immunoSEQ multiplex PCR. The sample records some 14,000 clones, about 80% being singletons. The sample here was peripheral blood, taken before any cancer treatment. The clonotype was recovered from a female donor older than 55 with stage I squamous cell lung carcinoma. The chain is built from TRBV11-2 and TRBJ1-2; tentatively, D is TRBD1 (6 bases). The CDR3 is CASSLSRDTYGYTF. DNA of the CDR3: TGTGCCAGCAGCCTATCCCGGGACACCTATGGCTACACCTTC. Using reference TRBV11-2 and TRBJ1-2 for the parts outside the CDR3, the full variable domain is EAGVAQSPRYKIIEKRQSVAFWCNPISGHATLYWYQQILGQGPKLLIQFQNNGVVDDSQLPKDRFSAERLKGVDSTLKIQPAKLEDSAVYLCASSLSRDTYGYTFGSGTRLTVV.